The clone carrying this TCR beta chain was detected once. This record comes from a study of blood T cell repertoires in COVID-19. Study-level background: The study drew acute and convalescent COVID-19 samples from the United States, Italy and Spain. Sample material is recorded as cDNA or gDNA derived from T cells, B-cell-depleted T cells, or PBMCs.

In the authors' workflow: Reference gene primer amplification gave nucleated cell count estimates. Sequencing was performed with immunoSEQ multiplex PCR; in TCRdb, only in-frame clones are kept and a portion is missing. V and J calls and clone size are given by that table; D and trimming were obtained from the DNA. Counted here are 200,000 to 300,000 clones, 75% to 90% occurring once; the ten biggest clones make up around 3.2%. A COVID-19 case was met by exposed participants within 2 weeks before study entry. Germline V lookup: CDR1 MNHEY, CDR2 SMNVEV (reference sequence). V trimming: 7 bases; J trimming: 6 bases; junction bases outside the gene matches: 2. CDR3 length equals 12 residues.

The chain links TRBV27 to TRBJ2-1; TRBD1 matches 8 bases. The receptor was isolated from a woman in her 40s who had been exposed to COVID-19. The sequenced sample was PBMCs or T cells enriched from blood (not recorded which). The CDR3 loop reads CASTTGGNEQFF. The CDR3 coding sequence is TGTGCCAGCACCACAGGGGGCAATGAGCAGTTCTTC.